The TCR beta chain described here comes from a study of cytomegalovirus exposure and HLA in healthy donors. This clone was seen only a few times. In germline, CDR1 is SEHNR, CDR2 FQNEAQ (reference sequence). V shed 4 bases, J shed 2 bases, and the junction held 2 bases outside the gene matches. The CDR3 loop spans 14 amino acids. A multiplex PCR was run with 60 Vbeta primers and 13 Jbeta primers. Using immunoSEQ multiplex PCR, the repertoire was profiled, and TCRdb retains in-frame clones only, with some absent. The table includes 120,000 or so clones, more than 60% detected once. This chain uses TRBV7-9 with TRBJ1-1, with 9 bases lining up with TRBD1. Material for sequencing was PBMCs. The receptor was derived from a woman aged 40 to 50 in good health and CMV-seropositive. CDR3 region: CASSSQGANTEAFF. The CDR3 bases are TGTGCCAGCAGCTCACAGGGGGCAAACACTGAAGCTTTCTTT.